These 28 T cell receptor beta chains were all obtained from the same sample, sequenced in a study of spatial heterogeneity in lung cancer. Study findings and constraints: How many expanded intratumoral alpha and beta TCRs were present tracked the tumor mutation count, which was a count of nonsynonymous mutations.

TCRdb reprocessed the 5' RACE reads via MiXCR and lists one record per CDR3 protein. The sample carries some 3,000 distinct CDR3 sequences, roughly half recorded once. Time point indicated: sample taken at primary tumor resection. These receptors' antigens are unknown. The source material was lung tumor tissue, sampled at surgery. The receptors were sampled from a male donor with early-stage non-small cell lung cancer.

The CDR3 here is CASSSTGTGGSNEQFF. The CDR3 DNA sequence: TGTGCCAGCAGCTCCACCGGGACAGGGGGGTCCAATGAGCAGTTCTTC. This chain uses TRBV11-1 with TRBJ2-1; 11 bases are shared with TRBD1. The CDR3 is 16 amino acids. Germline V CDR1 and CDR2: SGHAT, FQDESV (reference sequence). Germline trimming cut 4 bases from V and 6 bases from J; bases unmatched to any gene: 8.

This clonotype was counted between two and nine times. The rearrangement uses TRBV4-3 and TRBJ2-1; a possible D gene is TRBD2 (5 bases). V was trimmed by 0 bases and J by 3 bases, leaving 15 bases between them. CDR1 and CDR2 (germline): LGHNA, YSLEER. The CDR3 is made up of 17 amino acids. The CDR3 DNA sequence: TGCGCCAGCAGCCAAGATCGGCCGGGATCCTACTACAATGAGCAGTTCTTC. Its translation: CASSQDRPGSYYNEQFF.

The chain joins TRBV4-3 to TRBJ2-7, with D uncertain. The V gene lost 1 base and the J gene lost 1 base, with 8 bases spanning the gap. The CDR3 is 14 amino acids. Germline loops: CDR1 LGHNA, CDR2 YSLEER. As DNA, the CDR3 is TGCGCCAGCAGCCAAGTAAAAGTGTCCTACGAGCAGTACTTC. Residues: CASSQVKVSYEQYF.

This sequence joins TRBV7-2 and TRBJ2-6, with TRBD2 as a possible D gene (5 bases). The germline gives CDR1 SGHTA, CDR2 FQGNSA. V was shortened by 3 bases and J by 0 bases, with 15 bases between the two germline ends. This CDR3 contains 18 residues. The CDR3 protein is CASSFRGFYYSGANVLTF. For the CDR3, the DNA is TGTGCCAGCAGCTTCCGGGGTTTCTACTACTCTGGGGCCAACGTCCTGACTTTC.

This sequence joins TRBV7-9 and TRBJ2-3; a weak D match, TRBD1 (6 bases). The CDR3 sequence is 16 residues long. Trimming removed 1 base at V and 2 bases at J, with 13 bases between. CDR1 is SEHNR, CDR2 FQNEAQ, per germline (reference sequence). The CDR3 region is CASSLGTARYTDTQYF. The DNA of the CDR3 is TGTGCCAGCAGCTTAGGGACAGCTCGCTACACAGATACGCAGTATTTT.

This clonotype appeared a few times. The chain combines TRBV7-2 with TRBJ2-1; unclear D gene. V shed 6 bases and J shed 6 bases, with 12 bases lying between them. Germline CDR1 and CDR2: SGHTA and FQGNSA. The length of the CDR3 is 13 residues. CDR3 protein: CASSWLSLNEQFF. The CDR3 bases are TGTGCCAGCAGTTGGTTGTCTCTCAATGAGCAGTTCTTC. The entire variable domain, with the rest obtained from reference TRBV7-2 and TRBJ2-1, is as follows: GAGVSQSPSNKVTEKGKDVELRCDPISGHTALYWYRQSLGQGLEFLIYFQGNSAPDKSGLPSDRFSAERTGGSVSTLTIQRTQQEDSAVYLCASSWLSLNEQFFGPGTRLTVL.

The chain joins TRBV20-1 to TRBJ2-3; possibly TRBD2 for D (6 bases). Germline CDR1 DFQATT, CDR2 SNEGSKA (reference sequence). V was trimmed by 5 bases and J by 2 bases, leaving 14 bases between them. The CDR3 is 14 residues long. The CDR3 region is CSAGLSGDTDTQYF. The CDR3 DNA reads TGCAGTGCTGGACTTAGCGGAGACACAGATACGCAGTATTTT.

In DNA form, the CDR3 reads TGCGCCAGCAGCTGGCAGACTAGCGGTTACAATGAGCAGTTCTTC. Its protein is CASSWQTSGYNEQFF. V and J are TRBV5-1 and TRBJ2-1, with 9 bases matching TRBD2. Germline CDR1 reads SGHRS; CDR2 reads YFSETQ. The CDR3 is 15 amino acids. V trimming: 3 bases; J trimming: 4 bases; junction bases outside the gene matches: 5.

The CDR3 protein is CSARRGRTYNEQFF. For the CDR3, the DNA is TGCAGTGCTAGGCGGGGGCGCACCTACAATGAGCAGTTCTTC. The rearrangement uses TRBV20-1 and TRBJ2-1; a possible D gene is TRBD2 (7 bases). In germline, CDR1 is DFQATT, CDR2 SNEGSKA (reference sequence). The CDR3 sequence is 14 residues long. Trimming took off 3 bases at V and 2 bases at J, with 11 bases between the two ends.

This clonotype was seen a handful of times. J is TRBJ2-7 and V is TRBV30; the D is unclear. V lost 0 bases and J 1 base, leaving 10 bases between the germline ends. CDR3 length: 14 amino acids. Germline V gene sequence: CDR1 GTSNPN, CDR2 SVGIG (reference sequence). CDR3 loop: CAWSVFWPSYEQYF. The CDR3 nucleotides are TGTGCCTGGAGTGTATTTTGGCCTTCCTACGAGCAGTACTTC.

This chain joins TRBV6-2 or TRBV6-3 and TRBJ2-1; TRBD2 aligns across 10 bases. This CDR3 spans 17 amino acids. Germline V gene lookup returns CDR1 MNHEY and CDR2 SVGEGT. With 2 bases clipped from V and 8 bases from J, the junction kept 12 bases outside the gene matches. The DNA of the CDR3 is TGTGCCAGCAGTTACCGCCCTAGCGGGGGCCGTGGGTATGAGCAGTTCTTC. Protein product: CASSYRPSGGRGYEQFF.

The CDR3, as DNA: TGTGCCAGCAGTATTAACACCGGGGAGCTGTTTTTT. Translated: CASSINTGELFF. The chain carries TRBV7-9 and TRBJ2-2; D remains unclear. V was shortened by 6 bases and J by 2 bases, with 4 bases between the two germline ends. CDR3 length: 12 amino acids. The germline CDR1 and CDR2 sequences are SEHNR and FQNEAQ (reference sequence).

This clonotype was observed a few times. The genes are TRBV4-1 and TRBJ2-7; the match to TRBD1 covers 7 bases. The CDR3 runs 14 residues. V shed 6 bases, J shed 0 bases, and the junction held 5 bases outside the gene matches. The germline gives CDR1 MGHRA, CDR2 YSYEKL. Here the CDR3 DNA reads TGCGCCAGCAGTCCGGGGACAGCCTCCTACGAGCAGTACTTC. This sequence encodes CASSPGTASYEQYF.

In its sample, this clonotype was seen a few times. This CDR3 reads CASRPRDSSYEQYF. CDR3 DNA sequence: TGTGCCAGCAGGCCCAGGGACAGTTCCTACGAGCAGTACTTC. This sequence joins TRBV13 and TRBJ2-7; 7 nucleotides line up with TRBD1. Germline V gene data show CDR1 as PRHDT and CDR2 as FYEKMQ (reference sequence). The CDR3 loop spans 14 amino acids. Trimming took 6 bases from V and 1 from J; bases not matched to a gene: 6.

The chain joins TRBV2 to TRBJ2-7; D gene uncertain. The V gene's germline CDR1 is SNHLY and CDR2 FYNNEI. This CDR3 has 11 residues. Deletions cut 1 base from V and 4 bases from J, with 2 bases between. CDR3 nucleotide sequence: TGTGCCAGCAGTGAAGGGTACGAGCAGTACTTC. Translation: CASSEGYEQYF.

By frequency in the sample, this clonotype is medium-sized. The chain couples TRBV20-1 to TRBJ2-3; tentative D call: TRBD2 (6 bases). The length of the CDR3 is 14 residues. V was clipped by 1 base and J by 0 bases, with 8 bases between them. The germline gives CDR1 DFQATT, CDR2 SNEGSKA (reference sequence). The CDR3 here is CSARVTSSTDTQYF. The CDR3 nucleotides read TGCAGTGCTAGAGTAACTAGCAGCACAGATACGCAGTATTTT.

The table lists this clonotype with a few counts. The chain employs TRBV27 and TRBJ2-1; no clear D gene. Trimming took 3 bases from V and 4 from J, leaving 13 bases between them. The CDR3 extends over 15 amino acids. Looked up from germline, CDR1 is MNHEY and CDR2 is SMNVEV (reference sequence). DNA of the CDR3: TGTGCCAGCAGTTTGAGTGGGGTCTCATACAATGAGCAGTTCTTC. Its translation is CASSLSGVSYNEQFF.

This clonotype was seen only a few times. The V gene is TRBV29-1, the J gene TRBJ2-3, with a weak D call TRBD1 (5 bases). The germline V gene has CDR1 SQVTM and CDR2 ANQGSEA. This CDR3 region has 16 residues. V gave up 1 base and J gave up 1 base, with 15 bases separating them. CDR3 coding DNA: TGCAGCGTTGAAGGGGGCCGGACAAGAGGCACAGATACGCAGTATTTT. Its translation is CSVEGGRTRGTDTQYF.

The CDR3, as DNA: TGTGCCAGCAGCCGACTTAGCGGGGTTGGTGAGCAGTTCTTC. Protein product: CASSRLSGVGEQFF. The V call is TRBV11-3, the J call TRBJ2-1; 8 positions agree with TRBD2. V lost 5 bases, J lost 9 bases, and 9 bases stayed unmatched. The CDR3 length is 14 residues. Germline V gene data show CDR1 as SGHNT and CDR2 as YENEEA.

Only a few counts were recorded for this clonotype. The genes are TRBV5-1 and TRBJ2-2; the D gene could be TRBD1 or TRBD2 (5 bases each). Per germline, CDR1 SGHRS and CDR2 YFSETQ. Trimming cost V 2 bases and J 0 bases, with 8 bases left between them. This CDR3 comprises 15 residues. CDR3 sequence reads: CASSFGATNTGELFF. As DNA, the CDR3 is TGCGCCAGCAGCTTCGGGGCTACGAACACCGGGGAGCTGTTTTTT.

The chain is built from TRBV13 and TRBJ2-3, with 9 positions matching TRBD2. Germline assignment: CDR1 PRHDT and CDR2 FYEKMQ (reference sequence). V trimming: 5 bases; J trimming: 2 bases; junction bases outside the gene matches: 11. This CDR3 has 17 residues. The CDR3 region is CASSRSLGGGATDTQYF. The CDR3 bases are TGTGCCAGCAGCCGGTCTCTGGGCGGGGGGGCCACAGATACGCAGTATTTT. The entire variable domain, with the rest obtained from reference TRBV13 and TRBJ2-3, is as follows: AAGVIQSPRHLIKEKRETATLKCYPIPRHDTVYWYQQGPGQDPQFLISFYEKMQSDKGSIPDRFSAQQFSDYHSELNMSSLELGDSALYFCASSRSLGGGATDTQYFGPGTRLTVL.

This chain uses TRBV11-1 with TRBJ2-5; possibly TRBD1 for D (6 bases). Germline loops: CDR1 SGHAT, CDR2 FQDESV (reference sequence). Trimming left V 1 base short and J 2 bases short, with 20 bases between. This CDR3 is 18 amino acids long. CDR3 amino acids: CASSLGQDKGIWQETQYF. The DNA of the CDR3 is TGTGCCAGCAGCTTAGGACAGGACAAAGGGATTTGGCAAGAGACCCAGTACTTC.

The V gene is TRBV29-1, the J gene TRBJ2-7; 9 bases agree with TRBD2. Per the germline V gene, CDR1 is SQVTM and CDR2 is ANQGSEA. With V trimmed by 5 bases and J by 2 bases, 10 bases remained unmatched. This CDR3 has 15 residues. The chain's CDR3 is CSVTPRGGGAYEQYF. The DNA for the CDR3 is TGCAGCGTTACCCCCCGAGGCGGGGGGGCCTACGAGCAGTACTTC.

This clonotype was detected a few times. V gene TRBV3-1 combines with J gene TRBJ2-3; D gene uncertain. The CDR3 runs 13 residues. V lost 5 bases and J lost 2, with 8 bases in between. Germline CDR1 reads LGHDT; CDR2 reads YNNKEL (reference sequence). The CDR3 sequence is CASSLLNTDTQYF. DNA of the CDR3: TGTGCCAGCAGCTTACTTAACACAGATACGCAGTATTTT.

The chain has TRBV7-9 and TRBJ2-3, with TRBD2 matching 11 bases. The trim removed 4 bases at V and 8 bases at J, leaving 2 bases unmatched. Germline-derived CDR1 and CDR2 are SEHNR and FQNEAQ (reference sequence). This CDR3 has 13 amino acids. The CDR3 sequence is CASSSLAGGTQYF. Here the CDR3 DNA reads TGTGCCAGCAGCTCTCTAGCGGGGGGTACGCAGTATTTT.

The V call is TRBV24-1, the J call TRBJ2-2, with 7 positions matching TRBD1. The junction had 6 bases not matched to a gene; V was cut back by 5 bases and J by 4 bases. The CDR3 contains 15 residues. Per germline, CDR1 KGHDR and CDR2 SFDVKD. CDR3 bases: TGTGCCACCAGTGGAAGGGGGCAGATCACCGGGGAGCTGTTTTTT. The encoded protein is CATSGRGQITGELFF.

This chain links TRBV4-3 with TRBJ2-1; D is possibly TRBD1 (6 bases). Germline CDR1 is LGHNA and CDR2 is YSLEER. V lost 3 bases and J 7 bases, leaving 22 bases between the germline ends. CDR3 size: 17 residues. This CDR3 reads CASSQDAGTGIENEQFF. The CDR3 coding sequence is TGCGCCAGCAGCCAGGATGCCGGAACAGGGATTGAGAATGAGCAGTTCTTC.

J is TRBJ2-7 and V is TRBV29-1; D may be TRBD1 (5 bases). Germline V lookup: CDR1 SQVTM, CDR2 ANQGSEA. The CDR3 totals 13 residues. The V gene lost 7 bases and the J gene lost 2 bases, with 15 bases spanning the gap. DNA of the CDR3: TGCAGCGGGACAAATTCTCCCCCCTACGAGCAGTACTTC. Its translation is CSGTNSPPYEQYF.